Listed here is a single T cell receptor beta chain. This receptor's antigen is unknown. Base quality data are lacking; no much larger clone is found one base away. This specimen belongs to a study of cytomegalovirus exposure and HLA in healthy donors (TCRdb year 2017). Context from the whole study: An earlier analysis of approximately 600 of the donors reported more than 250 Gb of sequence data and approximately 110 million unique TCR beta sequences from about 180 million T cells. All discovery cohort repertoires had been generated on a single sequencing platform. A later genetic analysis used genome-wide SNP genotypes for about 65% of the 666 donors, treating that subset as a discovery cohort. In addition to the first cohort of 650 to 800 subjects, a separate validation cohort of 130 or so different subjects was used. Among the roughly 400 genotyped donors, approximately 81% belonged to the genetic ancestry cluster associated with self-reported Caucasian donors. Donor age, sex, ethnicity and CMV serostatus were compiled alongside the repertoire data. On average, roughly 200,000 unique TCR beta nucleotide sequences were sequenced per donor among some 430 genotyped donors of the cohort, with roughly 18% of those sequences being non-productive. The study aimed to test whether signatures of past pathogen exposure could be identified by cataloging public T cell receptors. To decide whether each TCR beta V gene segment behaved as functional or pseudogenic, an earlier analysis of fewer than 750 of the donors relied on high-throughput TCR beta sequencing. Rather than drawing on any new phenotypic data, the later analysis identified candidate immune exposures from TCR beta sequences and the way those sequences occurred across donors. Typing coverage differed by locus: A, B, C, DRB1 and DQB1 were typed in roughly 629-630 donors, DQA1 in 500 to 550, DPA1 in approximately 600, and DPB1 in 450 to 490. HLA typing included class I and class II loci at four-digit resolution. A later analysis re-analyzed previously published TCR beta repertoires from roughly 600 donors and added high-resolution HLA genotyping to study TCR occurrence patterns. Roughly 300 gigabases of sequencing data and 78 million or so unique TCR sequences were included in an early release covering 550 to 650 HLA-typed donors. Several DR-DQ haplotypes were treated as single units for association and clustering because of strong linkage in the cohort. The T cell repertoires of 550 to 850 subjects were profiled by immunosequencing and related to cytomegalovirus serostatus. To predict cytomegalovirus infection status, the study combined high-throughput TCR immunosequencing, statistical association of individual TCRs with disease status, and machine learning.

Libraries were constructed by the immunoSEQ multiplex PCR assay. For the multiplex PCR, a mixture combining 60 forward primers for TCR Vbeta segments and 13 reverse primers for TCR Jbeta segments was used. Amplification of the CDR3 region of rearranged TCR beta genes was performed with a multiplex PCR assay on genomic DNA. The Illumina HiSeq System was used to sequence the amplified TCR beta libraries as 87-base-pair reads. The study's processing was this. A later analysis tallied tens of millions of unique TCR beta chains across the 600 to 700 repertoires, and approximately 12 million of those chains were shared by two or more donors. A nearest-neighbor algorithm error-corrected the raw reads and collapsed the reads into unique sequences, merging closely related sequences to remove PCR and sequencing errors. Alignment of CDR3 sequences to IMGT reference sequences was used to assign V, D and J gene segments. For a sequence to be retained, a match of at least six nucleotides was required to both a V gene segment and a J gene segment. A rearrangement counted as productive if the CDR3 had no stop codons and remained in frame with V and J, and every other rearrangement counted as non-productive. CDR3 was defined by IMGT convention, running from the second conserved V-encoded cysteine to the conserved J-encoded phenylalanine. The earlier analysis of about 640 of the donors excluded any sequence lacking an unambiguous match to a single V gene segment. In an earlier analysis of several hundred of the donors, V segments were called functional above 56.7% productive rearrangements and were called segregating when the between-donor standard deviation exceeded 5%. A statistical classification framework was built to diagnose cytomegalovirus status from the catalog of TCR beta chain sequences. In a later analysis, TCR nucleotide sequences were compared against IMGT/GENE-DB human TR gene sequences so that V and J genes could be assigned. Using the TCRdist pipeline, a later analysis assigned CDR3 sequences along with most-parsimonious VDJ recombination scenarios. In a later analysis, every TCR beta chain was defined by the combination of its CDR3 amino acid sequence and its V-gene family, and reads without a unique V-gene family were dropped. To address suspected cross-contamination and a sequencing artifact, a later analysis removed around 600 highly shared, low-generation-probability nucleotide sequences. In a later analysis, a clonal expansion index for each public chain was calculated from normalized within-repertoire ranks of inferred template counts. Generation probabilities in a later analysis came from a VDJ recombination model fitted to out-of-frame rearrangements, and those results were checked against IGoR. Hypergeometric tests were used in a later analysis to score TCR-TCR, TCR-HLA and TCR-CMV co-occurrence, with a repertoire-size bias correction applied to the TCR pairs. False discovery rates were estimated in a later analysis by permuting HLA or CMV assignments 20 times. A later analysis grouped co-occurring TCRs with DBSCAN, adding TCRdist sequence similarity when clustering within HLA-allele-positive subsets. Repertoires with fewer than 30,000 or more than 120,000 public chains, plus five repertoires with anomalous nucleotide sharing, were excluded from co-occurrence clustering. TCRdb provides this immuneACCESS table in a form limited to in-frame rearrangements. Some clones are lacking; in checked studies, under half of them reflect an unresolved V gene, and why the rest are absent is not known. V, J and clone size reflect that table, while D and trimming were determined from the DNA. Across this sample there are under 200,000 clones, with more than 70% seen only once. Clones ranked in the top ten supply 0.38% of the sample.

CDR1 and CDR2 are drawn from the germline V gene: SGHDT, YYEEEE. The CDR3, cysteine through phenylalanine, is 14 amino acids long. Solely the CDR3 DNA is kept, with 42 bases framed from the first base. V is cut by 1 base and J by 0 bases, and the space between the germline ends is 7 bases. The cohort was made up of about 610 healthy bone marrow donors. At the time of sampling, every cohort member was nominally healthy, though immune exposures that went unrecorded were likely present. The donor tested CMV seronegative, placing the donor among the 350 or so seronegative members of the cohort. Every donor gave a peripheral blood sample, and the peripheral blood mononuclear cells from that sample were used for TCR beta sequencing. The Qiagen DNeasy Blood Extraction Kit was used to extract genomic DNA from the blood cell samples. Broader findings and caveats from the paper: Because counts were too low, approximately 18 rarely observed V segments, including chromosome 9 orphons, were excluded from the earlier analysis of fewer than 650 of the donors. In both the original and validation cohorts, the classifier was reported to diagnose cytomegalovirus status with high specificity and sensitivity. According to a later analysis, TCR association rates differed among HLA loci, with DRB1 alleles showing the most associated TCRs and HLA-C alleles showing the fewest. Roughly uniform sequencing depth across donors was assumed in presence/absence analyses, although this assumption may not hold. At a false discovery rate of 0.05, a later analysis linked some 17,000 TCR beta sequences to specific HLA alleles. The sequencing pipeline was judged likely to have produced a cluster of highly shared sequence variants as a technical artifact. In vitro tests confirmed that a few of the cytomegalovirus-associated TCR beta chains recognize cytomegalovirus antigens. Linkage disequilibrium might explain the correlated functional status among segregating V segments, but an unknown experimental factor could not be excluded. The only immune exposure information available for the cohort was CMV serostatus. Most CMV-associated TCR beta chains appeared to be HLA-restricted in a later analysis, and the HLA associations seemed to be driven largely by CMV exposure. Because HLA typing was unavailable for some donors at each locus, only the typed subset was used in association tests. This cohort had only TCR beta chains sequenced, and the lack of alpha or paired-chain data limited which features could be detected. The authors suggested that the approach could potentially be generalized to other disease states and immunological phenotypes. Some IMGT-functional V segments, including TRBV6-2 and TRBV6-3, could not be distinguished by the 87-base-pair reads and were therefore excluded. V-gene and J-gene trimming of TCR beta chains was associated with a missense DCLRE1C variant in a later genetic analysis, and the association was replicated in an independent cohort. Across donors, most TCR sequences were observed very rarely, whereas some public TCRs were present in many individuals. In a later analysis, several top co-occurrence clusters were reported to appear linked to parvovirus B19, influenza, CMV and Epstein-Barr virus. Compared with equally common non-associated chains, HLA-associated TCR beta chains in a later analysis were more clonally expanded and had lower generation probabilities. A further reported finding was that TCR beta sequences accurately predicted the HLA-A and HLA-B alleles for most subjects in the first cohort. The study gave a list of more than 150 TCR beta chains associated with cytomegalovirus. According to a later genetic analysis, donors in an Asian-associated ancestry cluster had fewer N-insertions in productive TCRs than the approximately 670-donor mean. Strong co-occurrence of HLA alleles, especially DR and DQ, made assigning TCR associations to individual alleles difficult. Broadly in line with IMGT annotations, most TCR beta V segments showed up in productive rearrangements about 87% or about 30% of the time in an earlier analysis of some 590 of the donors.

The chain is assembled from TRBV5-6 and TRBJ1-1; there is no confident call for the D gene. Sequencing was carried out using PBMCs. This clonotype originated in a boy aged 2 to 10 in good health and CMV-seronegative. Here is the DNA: TGTGCCAGCAGCTTGATTGAGGTGAACACTGAAGCTTTCTTT. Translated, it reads CASSLIEVNTEAFF. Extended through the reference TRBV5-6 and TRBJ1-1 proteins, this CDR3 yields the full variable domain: DAGVTQSPTHLIKTRGQQVTLRCSPKSGHDTVSWYQQALGQGPQFIFQYYEEEERQRGNFPDRFSGHQFPNYSSELNVNALLLGDSALYLCASSLIEVNTEAFFGQGTRLTVV.